Following are 15 T cell receptor beta chains from one sample sequenced in a study of blood T cell repertoires in COVID-19. TCRdb keeps only in-frame clones here, not all; method: immunoSEQ multiplex PCR. The sample comprises 150,000 to 200,000 clones, 81% of which are singletons, and 11% rests with the top ten. Sequencing was performed on peripheral blood. All receptors derive from a man aged 55 to 70 with active or convalescent COVID-19.

The V call is TRBV21-1, the J call TRBJ2-2; the table calls TRBD2, which could not be checked here. TRBV21-1 is labeled a pseudogene. The CDR3 runs 17 residues. CDR3 sequence reads: CASSKVRRTSVGGELFF. The DNA for the CDR3 is TGTGCCAGCAGCAAAGTAAGGCGGACTAGCGTTGGCGGGGAGCTGTTTTTT.

The V gene is TRBV7-2, the J gene TRBJ2-1; D not resolved. CDR3 size: 16 residues. In germline, CDR1 is SGHTA, CDR2 FQGNSA. The V gene lost 2 bases and the J gene lost 0 bases, with 11 bases spanning the gap. The CDR3 coding sequence is TGTGCCAGCAGCTTAAAGCCACCCGGCTCCTACAATGAGCAGTTCTTC. Amino acid sequence: CASSLKPPGSYNEQFF.

The chain has TRBV5-1 and TRBJ1-2; 8 nucleotides align to TRBD1. This CDR3 region has 14 residues. V trimming: 0 bases; J trimming: 8 bases; junction bases outside the gene matches: 6. Germline V gives CDR1 SGHRS, CDR2 YFSETQ. CDR3 in DNA: TGCGCCAGCAGCTTGGATGGACAGGGCGGCGGCTACACCTTC. Translated: CASSLDGQGGGYTF.

The count of this clone is one. The CDR3: CASSLDLGVSGNTIYF. CDR3 in DNA: TGCGCCAGCAGCTTGGATCTAGGGGTCTCTGGAAACACCATATATTTT. J is TRBJ1-3 and V is TRBV5-1; TRBD1 is a possible D gene (5 bases). Trimming took off 0 bases at V and 0 bases at J, with 10 bases between the two ends. CDR1 and CDR2 (germline): SGHRS, YFSETQ. The CDR3 is 16 amino acids.

This sequence joins TRBV7-2 and TRBJ2-3, with 9 bases matching TRBD2. The CDR3 has 16 residues. Trimming took 4 bases from V and 5 from J; bases not matched to a gene: 10. Germline V lookup: CDR1 SGHTA, CDR2 FQGNSA. DNA for the CDR3: TGTGCCAGCAGCTCAACTGTGGCGGGGGGGTTAGATACGCAGTATTTT. Protein sequence: CASSSTVAGGLDTQYF. The full variable domain, completed using reference TRBV7-2 and TRBJ2-3, is GAGVSQSPSNKVTEKGKDVELRCDPISGHTALYWYRQSLGQGLEFLIYFQGNSAPDKSGLPSDRFSAERTGGSVSTLTIQRTQQEDSAVYLCASSSTVAGGLDTQYFGPGTRLTVL.

V gene TRBV27 combines with J gene TRBJ2-1; 13 bases map to TRBD2. Trimming cost V 6 bases and J 1 base; bases outside gene matches: 0. Germline V lookup: CDR1 MNHEY, CDR2 SMNVEV (reference sequence). The CDR3 covers 15 residues. CDR3 sequence reads: CASRLAGGSYNEQFF. CDR3 DNA sequence: TGTGCCAGCAGACTAGCGGGAGGGTCCTACAATGAGCAGTTCTTC.

This rearrangement joins TRBV5-6 to TRBJ2-3; maybe TRBD2 (6 bases). V lost 2 bases and J lost 2, with 9 bases in between. The CDR3 runs to 14 residues. Germline V gene data show CDR1 as SGHDT and CDR2 as YYEEEE. This CDR3 is CASSLLAPTDTQYF. As DNA, the CDR3 is TGTGCCAGCAGCTTACTAGCCCCCACAGATACGCAGTATTTT.

This chain connects TRBV7-6 to TRBJ1-6, with 7 positions matching TRBD1. The V gene's germline CDR1 is SGHVS and CDR2 FNYEAQ. The J segment lost 8 bases and the V segment lost 1 base, leaving 2 bases of the junction unmatched. This CDR3 has 14 residues. CDR3 nucleotides: TGTGCCAGCAGCTTAGGACAGGGATATTCACCCCTCCACTTT. It yields the protein CASSLGQGYSPLHF.

This clone was detected only a few times. The chain recombines TRBV19 with TRBJ1-2; D not certain. Trimming stripped 0 bases from V and 0 bases from J, with 11 bases between. Per the germline V gene, CDR1 is LNHDA and CDR2 is SQIVND (reference sequence). This CDR3 is 16 amino acids long. CDR3 DNA sequence: TGTGCCAGTAGTATAGATCTTGGCAGTTCTAACTATGGCTACACCTTC. Encoded protein: CASSIDLGSSNYGYTF. Using reference TRBV19 and TRBJ1-2 for the parts outside the CDR3, the full variable domain is DGGITQSPKYLFRKEGQNVTLSCEQNLNHDAMYWYRQDPGQGLRLIYYSQIVNDFQKGDIAEGYSVSREKKESFPLTVTSAQKNPTAFYLCASSIDLGSSNYGYTFGSGTRLTVV.

The chain links TRBV29-1 to TRBJ2-7; D might be TRBD1 (6 bases). The CDR3 length is 13 residues. CDR1 and CDR2 (germline): SQVTM, ANQGSEA. V shed 1 base and J shed 3 bases, with 10 bases lying between them. CDR3 residues: CSVEGVQGYEQYF. Written as DNA, the CDR3 is TGCAGCGTTGAAGGCGTACAGGGCTACGAGCAGTACTTC.

The genes are TRBV2 and TRBJ2-3; 16 bases are shared with TRBD2. The CDR3 length is 17 residues. Losses at the gene ends were 9 bases for V and 2 bases for J; bases not matched to a gene: 8. Germline V lookup: CDR1 SNHLY, CDR2 FYNNEI. The CDR3 loop reads CASTPGTSGGATDTQYF. The DNA for the CDR3 is TGTGCCAGTACACCGGGGACTAGCGGGGGGGCCACAGATACGCAGTATTTT.

The chain links TRBV3-1 (or the pseudogene TRBV3-2) to TRBJ2-1; 7 nucleotides agree with TRBD2. The CDR3 is 17 amino acids. Trimming took 1 base from V and 0 from J; bases not matched to a gene: 6. The germline CDR1 and CDR2 sequences are LGHDT and YNNKEL (reference sequence). This CDR3 reads CASSQVGLGSSYNEQFF. In nucleotides, the CDR3 is TGTGCCAGCAGCCAAGTAGGACTAGGCAGCTCCTACAATGAGCAGTTCTTC.

In this sample, this clone turned up a few times. The CDR3 is CSVVPRSNTEAFF. CDR3 in DNA: TGCAGCGTTGTCCCCAGGTCGAACACTGAAGCTTTCTTT. The chain joins TRBV29-1 to TRBJ1-1, with D unclear. V was pared by 4 bases and J by 1 base, with 10 bases between. This CDR3 has 13 amino acids. CDR1 and CDR2 (germline): SQVTM, ANQGSEA. The whole variable domain, filled in from reference TRBV29-1 and TRBJ1-1, reads SAVISQKPSRDICQRGTSLTIQCQVDSQVTMMFWYRQQPGQSLTLIATANQGSEATYESGFVIDKFPISRPNLTFSTLTVSNMSPEDSSIYLCSVVPRSNTEAFFGQGTRLTVV.

The chain employs TRBV6-1 and TRBJ1-1; 10 bases line up with TRBD1. The V gene end was trimmed by 3 bases and the J gene end by 2 bases; junction bases not matched to a gene: 6. Germline lookup yields CDR1 MNHNS and CDR2 SASEGT. This CDR3 comprises 16 residues. In nucleotides, the CDR3 is TGTGCCAGCAGTGAGAGGGACAGGGGCCCCAACACTGAAGCTTTCTTT. It is translated as CASSERDRGPNTEAFF.

J is TRBJ1-2 and V is TRBV11-2; 9 bases line up with TRBD1. With 1 base clipped from V and 5 bases from J, the junction kept 5 bases outside the gene matches. This CDR3 has 15 residues. Germline CDR1 is SGHAT and CDR2 is FQNNGV. The CDR3 here is CASSLVSTGGYGYTF. In nucleotides, the CDR3 is TGTGCCAGCAGCTTAGTCTCGACAGGGGGATATGGCTACACCTTC.